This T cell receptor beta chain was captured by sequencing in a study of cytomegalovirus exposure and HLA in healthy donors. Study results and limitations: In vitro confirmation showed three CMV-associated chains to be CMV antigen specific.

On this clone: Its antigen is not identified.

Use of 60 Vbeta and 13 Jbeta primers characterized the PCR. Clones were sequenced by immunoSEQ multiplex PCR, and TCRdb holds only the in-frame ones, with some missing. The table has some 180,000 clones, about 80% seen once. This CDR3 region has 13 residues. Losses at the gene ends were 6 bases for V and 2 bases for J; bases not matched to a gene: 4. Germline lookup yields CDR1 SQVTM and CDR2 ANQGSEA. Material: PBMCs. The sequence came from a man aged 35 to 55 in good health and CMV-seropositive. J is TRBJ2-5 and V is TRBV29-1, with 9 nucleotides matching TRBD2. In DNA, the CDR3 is TGCAGCGTACCGGGACTAGCTCAAGAGACCCAGTACTTC. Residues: CSVPGLAQETQYF.